A selection of T cell receptor beta chains follows, all from one sample in a study of Graves' ophthalmopathy and Graves' hyperthyroidism. TCRdb passed the multiplex PCR reads through MiXCR, listing each CDR3 protein once. Of almost 40,000 distinct CDR3 sequences in the sample, 50% are singletons; the top ten hold approximately 25%. Specimen: peripheral blood. The source is an adult woman with stable Graves' hyperthyroidism. CDR3s include the opening cysteine and the closing phenylalanine or tryptophan. D genes are given only for firm matches. Size is stated for part of the rows, as once, few or many counts, or as a class when the clone is expanded.

>-|TRBV4-1|-|TRBJ2-7
CASAPGAGTYEQYF
TGTGCCAGCGCACCTGGGGCCGGGACCTACGAGCAGTACTTC
>-|TRBV19|-|TRBJ2-7
CASSIGVEQYF
TGTGCCAGTAGTATAGGGGTCGAGCAGTACTTC
>-|TRBV14|-|TRBJ1-3
CASSLGPGPSGNTIYF
TGTGCCAGCAGCCTAGGTCCGGGACCCTCTGGAAACACCATATATTTT
>medium-sized|TRBV29-1|-|TRBJ1-2
CSVQLNYGYTF
TGCAGCGTCCAACTTAACTATGGCTACACCTTC
>few|TRBV7-2|-|TRBJ1-4
CASSPPPPWGNEKLFF
TGTGCCAGCAGCCCACCCCCGCCCTGGGGTAATGAAAAACTGTTTTTT
>many|TRBV6-5|TRBD2|TRBJ2-7
CASSYRAGAYSYEQYF
TGTGCCAGCAGTTACCGAGCGGGAGCATACTCCTACGAGCAGTACTTC
>-|TRBV9|-|TRBJ2-2
CASSVGTPGELFF
TGTGCCAGCAGCGTAGGGACACCCGGGGAGCTGTTTTTT
>few|TRBV29-1|TRBD1|TRBJ2-7
CSVMGQAIYEQYF
TGCAGCGTGATGGGACAGGCGATCTACGAGCAGTACTTC
>-|TRBV20-1|TRBD2|TRBJ2-7
CSARGHRGLAGADEQYF
TGCAGTGCTAGAGGTCACCGCGGACTAGCGGGAGCTGACGAGCAGTACTTC
>-|TRBV29-1|TRBD1|TRBJ1-1
CSGPGTAYTEAFF
TGCAGCGGCCCGGGGACAGCGTACACTGAAGCTTTCTTT
>-|TRBV29-1|-|TRBJ1-1
CSLGGGRNTEAFF
TGCAGCTTGGGGGGGGGACGGAACACTGAAGCTTTCTTT
>once|TRBV25-1|-|TRBJ1-6
CASRVGDRGSPLHF
TGTGCCAGCAGGGTGGGGGATAGAGGCTCACCCCTCCACTTT
>-|TRBV20-1|TRBD1|TRBJ1-2
CSAVTGGDYGYTF
TGCAGTGCGGTCACAGGGGGCGACTATGGCTACACCTTC
>many|TRBV20-1|-|TRBJ1-3
CSAEGPSGNTIYF
TGCAGTGCTGAGGGCCCCTCTGGAAACACCATATATTTT
>many|TRBV5-1|TRBD1|TRBJ1-1
CASSPWDRSTEAFF
TGCGCCAGCAGCCCCTGGGACAGGAGCACTGAAGCTTTCTTT
>many|TRBV7-6|-|TRBJ2-2
CASSLEASGVANTGELFF
TGTGCCAGCAGCTTAGAAGCATCGGGAGTGGCGAACACCGGGGAGCTGTTTTTT